This is a list of T cell receptor beta chains from one sample in a study of graft-versus-host responses after intestinal transplantation. Sequencing used immunoSEQ multiplex PCR; TCRdb keeps in-frame clones, though not all of them. This sample has 84,000 or so clones, with roughly 90% found just once. Their antigen targets remain unknown. The material sequenced was unstimulated CD4+ T cells sorted from spleen or lymph node cells, taken before intestinal transplant. These TCRs come from a human donor who received an intestinal transplant. Each CDR3 is given with its conserved first and last residue. A D gene is named only where the DNA matches it firmly. Some rows mark clone size as missing; the rest say once, few, many or name a class of expanded clone.

>NA|NA|TRBV7-9|TRBJ1-5
CASSLGTNQPQHF
TGTGCCAGCAGCTTAGGCACCAATCAGCCCCAGCATTTT
>TRBD1|NA|TRBV5-1|TRBJ2-1
CASSGTGNTSSYNEQFF
TGCGCCAGCAGCGGGACAGGGAACACGAGCTCCTACAATGAGCAGTTCTTC
>NA|NA|TRBV12-1|TRBJ2-3
CASSSRDRGTDTQYF
TGTGCCAGCAGCTCCCGGGACAGGGGAACAGATACGCAGTATTTT
>TRBD1|NA|TRBV2|TRBJ1-1
CASSGTGGYTEAFF
TGTGCCAGCAGCGGGACAGGGGGTTACACTGAAGCTTTCTTT
>TRBD1|NA|TRBV9|TRBJ1-2
CASSVGGGASYGYTF
TGTGCCAGCAGCGTAGGAGGGGGCGCCTCCTATGGCTACACCTTC
>TRBD1|NA|TRBV5-1|TRBJ2-1
CASSLSFSGLGQGRPEQFF
TGCGCCAGCAGCTTGTCTTTTTCCGGTCTGGGACAGGGCCGTCCTGAGCAGTTCTTC
>NA|NA|TRBV6-6|TRBJ1-1
CASSYGQKGTEAFF
TGTGCCAGCAGTTACGGTCAAAAGGGCACTGAAGCTTTCTTT
>NA|NA|TRBV6-5|TRBJ2-3
CASKDGARTDTQYF
TGTGCCAGCAAGGACGGGGCGCGCACAGATACGCAGTATTTT
>NA|NA|TRBV19|TRBJ2-2
CASSIGGTGELFF
TGTGCCAGTAGTATTGGGGGAACCGGGGAGCTGTTTTTT
>NA|NA|TRBV29-1|TRBJ1-5
CSVDTGPGQPQHF
TGCAGCGTGGACACAGGGCCGGGACAGCCCCAGCATTTT
>NA|once|TRBV5-1|TRBJ2-2
CASREDPNTGELFF
TGCGCCAGCAGGGAGGACCCAAACACCGGGGAGCTGTTTTTT
>NA|NA|TRBV5-1|TRBJ1-1
CASSLPGPKVQEEAFF
TGCGCCAGCAGCTTACCGGGACCCAAAGTACAAGAGGAAGCTTTCTTT
>NA|NA|TRBV5-1|TRBJ2-2
CASSWTTGTNTGELFF
TGCGCCAGCAGCTGGACGACAGGAACGAACACCGGGGAGCTGTTTTTT
>TRBD1|once|TRBV30|TRBJ1-5
CAWSSLGQGRDQPQHF
TGTGCCTGGAGTAGCCTCGGACAGGGAAGGGATCAGCCCCAGCATTTT
>NA|few|TRBV7-9|TRBJ1-4
CASSLAQGINEKLFF
TGTGCCAGCAGCTTAGCGCAGGGGATTAATGAAAAACTGTTTTTT
>TRBD2|once|TRBV11-1|TRBJ2-1
CASNGAGRGTGEQFF
TGTGCCAGCAACGGAGCGGGGAGAGGGACGGGTGAGCAGTTCTTC
>NA|NA|TRBV27|TRBJ2-3
CASSFDPSAGTDTQYF
TGTGCCAGCAGTTTCGACCCTTCCGCTGGCACAGATACGCAGTATTTT
>TRBD1|NA|TRBV5-1|TRBJ1-3
CASSLGTGLSGNTIYF
TGCGCCAGCAGCCTCGGGACAGGCCTCTCTGGAAACACCATATATTTT
>NA|NA|TRBV5-1|TRBJ1-2
CASSRDYGYTF
TGTGCCAGCAGCAGGGACTATGGCTACACCTTC
>TRBD1|NA|TRBV19|TRBJ2-7
CASSLRQGSYEQYF
TGTGCCAGTAGTTTACGACAGGGATCCTACGAGCAGTACTTC
>NA|NA|TRBV6-1|TRBJ2-3
CASRASWGRDPAEYF
TGTGCCAGCAGAGCCTCCTGGGGGCGGGACCCCGCCGAGTATTTT
>NA|NA|TRBV2|TRBJ2-4
CASIRDSRTLAKNIQYF
TGTGCCAGCATTCGGGACTCAAGGACTTTAGCCAAAAACATTCAGTACTTC